This TCR beta chain was recovered during a study of T-cell reconstitution after alpha-beta-depleted transplantation in children. Overall study results and limits: When one year had passed after transplant, most T-cell counts and diversity came from newly produced T cells. About two months after transplant, alpha-beta T cells reportedly came from several hundred expanded graft clones. Where some patients showed high TCRbeta diversity at day 60, it came from recipient T cells and thymic progenitors that had survived.

The junction had 10 bases not matched to a gene; V was cut back by 4 bases and J by 8 bases. The CDR3 is made up of 14 amino acids. CDR1 and CDR2 from the germline V gene are SQVTM and ANQGSEA. TCRbeta library preparation incorporated unique molecular identifiers. TCRdb called the PCR reads again in MiXCR, with one record for every CDR3 protein. The sample has approximately 110,000 distinct CDR3 sequences, about 9.3% seen once. This clonotype was counted only a few times. No antigen is known for it. J is TRBJ2-1 and V is TRBV29-1; 8 bases fit TRBD2. The receptor was derived from a boy between 2 and 10 years old with acute lymphoblastic leukemia, due to receive a stem cell transplant. The source was PBMCs, collected before TCRalphabeta/CD19-depleted stem cell transplant. The CDR3 bases are TGCAGCGTTGTGACGGGAGGGTCATACGATGAGCAGTTCTTC. Its protein product is CSVVTGGSYDEQFF.